Each of the 15 T cell receptor beta chains below was sequenced from the same sample in a study of blood T cell repertoires in COVID-19. The repertoire was sequenced with immunoSEQ multiplex PCR; TCRdb's copy has only in-frame clones and lacks some. In the table there are 150,000 to 200,000 clones, 87% of which are singletons. Sequences were obtained from peripheral blood. These receptors all come from a man in his sixties with active or convalescent COVID-19.

The rearrangement joins TRBV4-2 to TRBJ1-1; D unresolved. Trimming removed 4 bases from V and 1 base from J, with 16 bases in between. CDR1 and CDR2 (germline): LGHNA, YNFKEQ. This CDR3 spans 16 amino acids. The chain's CDR3 is CASSPENLAGNTEAFF. Here the CDR3 DNA reads TGTGCCAGCAGCCCCGAAAACCTGGCAGGGAACACTGAAGCTTTCTTT.

This clone has only one observation. V and J are TRBV15 and TRBJ1-1; 9 nucleotides agree with TRBD1. The J segment lost 5 bases and the V segment lost 1 base, leaving 2 bases of the junction unmatched. Germline values: CDR1 LNHNV, CDR2 YYDKDF (reference sequence). The CDR3 contains 14 residues. The DNA of the CDR3 is TGTGCCACCAGCAGAGGACAGGGGGGGACTGAAGCTTTCTTT. Protein sequence: CATSRGQGGTEAFF.

This chain links TRBV21-1 with TRBJ1-1; TRBD1, as called in the table, went unchecked against the DNA. TRBV21-1 constitutes a pseudogene. The CDR3 loop spans 15 amino acids. This CDR3 is CASSYHRDIGTEAFF. DNA of the CDR3: TGTGCCAGCAGCTACCACCGGGACATTGGTACTGAAGCTTTCTTT.

In its sample, this clone was seen once. The gene calls are TRBV29-1 and TRBJ1-2; 8 bases are a match to TRBD1. Germline CDR1 reads SQVTM; CDR2 reads ANQGSEA. The CDR3 extends over 11 amino acids. V lost 8 bases and J lost 6; bases outside the gene matches: 5. The DNA of the CDR3 is TGCAGCCTGGGACAGGCGGATGGCTACACCTTC. Translation gives CSLGQADGYTF.

The rearrangement links TRBV5-1 to TRBJ1-3, with 8 bases that match TRBD1. Trimming removed 4 bases from V and 5 bases from J; junction bases left unmatched: 8. CDR1 and CDR2 from the germline V gene are SGHRS and YFSETQ. The CDR3 length is 15 residues. The CDR3 spells CASSPFQGARNTIYF. The CDR3 DNA is TGCGCCAGCAGCCCCTTTCAGGGGGCGAGAAACACCATATATTTT.

The chain joins TRBV7-9 to TRBJ1-3, with D maybe TRBD1 (5 bases). There are 17 residues in the CDR3. V dropped 0 bases and J dropped 0 bases, with 12 bases sitting between them. Per the germline V gene, CDR1 is SEHNR and CDR2 is FQNEAQ (reference sequence). The CDR3 is CASSLAQGAYSGNTIYF. The CDR3 DNA reads TGTGCCAGCAGCTTAGCTCAAGGGGCCTACTCTGGAAACACCATATATTTT.

The rearrangement uses TRBV9 and TRBJ2-1; 9 nucleotides match TRBD1. The junction had 4 bases not matched to a gene; V was cut back by 0 bases and J by 9 bases. The germline gives CDR1 SGDLS, CDR2 YYNGEE. CDR3 length equals 14 residues. The CDR3 nucleotides read TGTGCCAGCAGCGTAGCCGGGACAGGGACTGAGCAGTTCTTC. Amino acids: CASSVAGTGTEQFF.

The chain combines TRBV7-9 with TRBJ1-2; TRBD1 is a possible D gene (6 bases). The CDR3 extends over 15 amino acids. V was shortened by 1 base and J by 6 bases, with 15 bases between the two germline ends. Germline loops: CDR1 SEHNR, CDR2 FQNEAQ (reference sequence). The CDR3 loop reads CASSLERGARNGYTF. Written as DNA, the CDR3 is TGTGCCAGCAGCTTAGAACGGGGGGCCCGGAATGGCTACACCTTC.

The chain recombines TRBV7-9 with TRBJ2-5; TRBD2 agrees at 8 bases. Germline V lookup: CDR1 SEHNR, CDR2 FQNEAQ (reference sequence). This CDR3 spans 17 amino acids. V trimming: 0 bases; J trimming: 1 base; junction bases outside the gene matches: 7. CDR3 nucleotides: TGTGCCAGCAGCTTAGCGAAGGCGGGGGGTCCCCAAGAGACCCAGTACTTC. It translates to CASSLAKAGGPQETQYF.

This chain joins TRBV5-1 and TRBJ1-1; D gene unclear. Germline loops: CDR1 SGHRS, CDR2 YFSETQ. Trimming stripped 0 bases from V and 6 bases from J, with 9 bases between. The CDR3 consists of 13 residues. The CDR3 sequence is CASSLAGVSEAFF. Written as DNA, the CDR3 is TGCGCCAGCAGCTTGGCCGGAGTGTCTGAAGCTTTCTTT.

The rearrangement links TRBV6-5 to TRBJ1-5; the match to TRBD1 covers 7 bases. V lost 7 bases, J lost 4 bases, and 4 bases stayed unmatched. This CDR3 has 13 amino acids. Germline-derived CDR1 and CDR2 are MNHEY and SVGAGI. The CDR3 region is CASTTGENQPQHF. CDR3 in DNA: TGTGCCAGCACAACAGGGGAGAATCAGCCCCAGCATTTT.

This rearrangement joins TRBV10-3 to TRBJ1-2, with 8 bases aligning to TRBD1. The CDR3 has 14 residues. Germline CDR1 reads ENHRY; CDR2 reads SYGVKD. J lost 8 bases, V lost 2 bases, and 7 bases had no gene match. The CDR3 region is CAISEESGQGGYTF. The DNA for the CDR3 is TGTGCCATCAGTGAGGAAAGCGGACAGGGAGGCTACACCTTC.

V gene TRBV6-1 combines with J gene TRBJ1-1; D is unclear. Trimming pared 3 bases from V and 1 base from J, leaving 12 bases between. The CDR3 is 15 residues long. Germline V CDR1 and CDR2: MNHNS, SASEGT. CDR3 DNA sequence: TGTGCCAGCAGTGATCAGGCTCAACCGAACACTGAAGCTTTCTTT. Amino acid sequence: CASSDQAQPNTEAFF.

The chain employs TRBV5-5 and TRBJ1-2, with D possibly being TRBD1 (6 bases). Germline CDR1 reads SGHKS; CDR2 reads YYEKEE (reference sequence). CDR3 length: 15 amino acids. The V end lost 0 bases, the J end lost 4 bases, and 13 bases lay between the germline ends. CDR3 DNA sequence: TGTGCCAGCAGCTTGGTCTCCAGGGGTTCCTATGGCTACACCTTC. Its translation: CASSLVSRGSYGYTF.

Only a few counts were recorded for this clone. This chain uses TRBV9 with TRBJ2-1, with TRBD2 identical over 13 bases. Germline V gene lookup returns CDR1 SGDLS and CDR2 YYNGEE. Trimming at V came to 4 bases and at J to 8 bases, leaving 9 bases not matched to a gene. CDR3 size: 16 residues. The CDR3 DNA reads TGTGCCAGCAGCCTCCGAACTAGCGGGGGGGCCGATGAGCAGTTCTTC. Translating it yields CASSLRTSGGADEQFF.